Following are 26 T cell receptor beta chains from one sample sequenced in a study of cytomegalovirus exposure and HLA in healthy donors. Primers for the PCR totalled 60 Vbeta and 13 Jbeta. Libraries were prepared by immunoSEQ multiplex PCR; TCRdb keeps only in-frame clonotypes and omits some of them. The table records approximately 150,000 clones, 88% of them present only once. The specimen was PBMCs. These receptors were collected from a woman aged 40 to 49 in good health and CMV-seronegative.

The chain combines TRBV11-2 with TRBJ2-7; 10 nucleotides agree with TRBD2. The germline V gene encodes CDR1 SGHAT and CDR2 FQNNGV. V lost 5 bases and J lost 1; bases outside the gene matches: 2. This CDR3 region has 14 residues. CDR3: CASSRSGRSYEQYF. The CDR3 nucleotides read TGTGCCAGCAGCCGTAGCGGGAGGTCCTACGAGCAGTACTTC.

The gene calls are TRBV18 and TRBJ1-5; 7 positions match TRBD1. CDR3 length equals 16 residues. Germline CDR1 is KGHSH and CDR2 is LQKENI. V shed 1 base and J 4 bases; nucleotides not matched to a gene: 7. CDR3 in amino acids: CASSPRTGEPNQPQHF. In DNA form, the CDR3 reads TGTGCCAGCTCACCACGAACAGGGGAGCCAAATCAGCCCCAGCATTTT.

Here the CDR3 reads CASSFHLTLLNTEAFF. CDR3 nucleotides: TGTGCCAGCAGTTTCCACTTGACACTCCTGAACACTGAAGCTTTCTTT. The chain uses TRBV6-5 and TRBJ1-1; no definite D call. CDR3 size: 16 residues. Per the germline V gene, CDR1 is MNHEY and CDR2 is SVGAGI. The V gene lost 4 bases and the J gene lost 0 bases, with 15 bases spanning the gap.

This chain uses TRBV6-7 with TRBJ2-1; TRBD2 is a possible D gene (6 bases). TRBV6-7 qualifies as an ORF whose function is uncertain. Trimming took off 1 base at V and 7 bases at J, with 17 bases between the two ends. The CDR3 has 16 amino acids. Here the CDR3 DNA reads TGTGCCAGCAGTTACTGGGGAGGCACCGCGCTAAATGAGCAGTTCTTC. Its protein product is CASSYWGGTALNEQFF.

The rearrangement joins TRBV6-1 to TRBJ1-4; D gene unclear. Trimming left V 4 bases short and J 8 bases short, with 11 bases between. The germline CDR1 and CDR2 sequences are MNHNS and SASEGT. The length of the CDR3 is 13 residues. CDR3 DNA sequence: TGTGCCAGCAGTGGATCCGCGCGGGAAAAACTGTTTTTT. It codes for CASSGSAREKLFF.

The chain links TRBV5-6 to TRBJ1-1; weak D call: TRBD1 (5 bases). V was shortened by 1 base and J by 3 bases, with 13 bases between the two germline ends. The CDR3 loop spans 15 amino acids. The V gene's germline CDR1 is SGHDT and CDR2 YYEEEE. Here the CDR3 reads CASSLRRGSYTEAFF. CDR3 sequence (DNA): TGTGCCAGCAGCTTGAGGAGGGGTTCATACACTGAAGCTTTCTTT.

The rearrangement uses TRBV7-2 and TRBJ1-1; tentative D call: TRBD1 (5 bases). Trimming stripped 5 bases from V and 0 bases from J, with 7 bases between. This CDR3 has 13 residues. Germline V lookup: CDR1 SGHTA, CDR2 FQGNSA. The CDR3 DNA is TGTGCCAGCAGCGGGACTGTGAACACTGAAGCTTTCTTT. Translating gives CASSGTVNTEAFF.

J is TRBJ2-7 and V is TRBV11-3; TRBD2 might be the D (5 bases). Trimming removed 2 bases from V and 7 bases from J, with 18 bases in between. The length of the CDR3 is 15 residues. CDR1 SGHNT and CDR2 YENEEA come from the germline V gene. The CDR3 nucleotides are TGTGCCAGCAGCTTATTCCAAGCGGTGGCTGGGGAGCAGTACTTC. Amino acid sequence: CASSLFQAVAGEQYF.

The DNA for the CDR3 is TGTGCCAGCAGCAACCCCGGAGGCAGGTTCTACGAGCAGTACTTC. This codes for CASSNPGGRFYEQYF. The rearrangement joins TRBV7-9 to TRBJ2-7, with D tentatively TRBD2 (5 bases). The CDR3 has 15 amino acids. Germline V gene lookup returns CDR1 SEHNR and CDR2 FQNEAQ (reference sequence). Trimming took 5 bases from V and 3 from J, leaving 17 bases between them.

V and J are TRBV11-3 and TRBJ2-7; 11 nucleotides match TRBD2. This CDR3 contains 16 residues. Trimming at V came to 2 bases and at J to 2 bases, leaving 5 bases not matched to a gene. CDR1 and CDR2 from the germline V gene are SGHNT and YENEEA. The CDR3 spells CASSLSLAGGPYEQYF. CDR3 in DNA: TGTGCCAGCAGCTTATCTCTAGCGGGAGGACCCTACGAGCAGTACTTC.

The rearrangement uses TRBV7-2 and TRBJ2-2; D unresolved. V shed 6 bases and J shed 0 bases, with 5 bases lying between them. The germline gives CDR1 SGHTA, CDR2 FQGNSA. The CDR3 runs 13 residues. CDR3 sequence (DNA): TGTGCCAGCAGACTGGCGAACACCGGGGAGCTGTTTTTT. Amino acid sequence: CASRLANTGELFF.

Notes on this clone: A read error may account for a junction end that differs from germline. The chain carries TRBV7-9 and TRBJ1-1; no firm D call. Germline CDR1 and CDR2: SEHNR and FQNEAQ (reference sequence). The CDR3 covers 12 residues. The CDR3 here is CSSSSMNTEAFF. The CDR3 DNA reads as TGTTCCAGCAGCTCCATGAACACTGAAGCTTTCTTT.

This clone was observed a single time. The chain employs TRBV6-5 and TRBJ1-1; a weak D match, TRBD1 (5 bases). V lost 6 bases and J 1 base, leaving 9 bases between the germline ends. The CDR3 length is 13 residues. CDR1 and CDR2 (germline): MNHEY, SVGAGI. CDR3 nucleotides: TGTGCCAGCAGCCGTGACAGGAACACTGAAGCTTTCTTT. The encoded protein is CASSRDRNTEAFF.

The rearrangement links TRBV28 to TRBJ1-4; 8 nucleotides line up with TRBD1. V shed 6 bases, J shed 7 bases, and the junction held 7 bases outside the gene matches. This CDR3 is built from 14 residues. The germline V gene encodes CDR1 MDHEN and CDR2 SYDVKM. The CDR3 reads CASSPGQVGEKLFF. In DNA, the CDR3 is TGTGCCAGCAGCCCGGGACAGGTCGGTGAAAAACTGTTTTTT. The entire variable domain, with the rest obtained from reference TRBV28 and TRBJ1-4, is as follows: DVKVTQSSRYLVKRTGEKVFLECVQDMDHENMFWYRQDPGLGLRLIYFSYDVKMKEKGDIPEGYSVSREKKERFSLILESASTNQTSMYLCASSPGQVGEKLFFGSGTQLSVL.

The rearrangement joins TRBV10-2 to TRBJ2-7, with TRBD2 as a possible D gene (6 bases). Looked up from germline, CDR1 is WSHSY and CDR2 is SAAADI. This CDR3 spans 14 amino acids. Trimming left V 8 bases short and J 0 bases short, with 14 bases between. The CDR3 sequence: CASGGGVSSYEQYF. CDR3 nucleotide sequence: TGCGCCAGCGGCGGAGGGGTCAGCTCCTACGAGCAGTACTTC.

V and J are TRBV11-3 and TRBJ1-1; D ambiguous. V lost 3 bases and J 6 bases, leaving 8 bases between the germline ends. CDR3 length: 12 amino acids. Germline V gene sequence: CDR1 SGHNT, CDR2 YENEEA. For the CDR3, the DNA is TGTGCCAGCAGCTTTCGGAGGGCTGAAGCTTTCTTT. Amino acids: CASSFRRAEAFF.

This chain links TRBV7-9 with TRBJ1-3; the D is unclear. Trimming removed 5 bases from V and 4 bases from J, with 9 bases in between. Germline V gives CDR1 SEHNR, CDR2 FQNEAQ (reference sequence). The CDR3 totals 13 residues. CDR3 DNA: TGTGCCAGCAGCGTTAATCTGGGAAACACCATATATTTT. Translating gives CASSVNLGNTIYF. Full variable domain (missing parts from reference TRBV7-9 and TRBJ1-3): DTGVSQNPRHKITKRGQNVTFRCDPISEHNRLYWYRQTLGQGPEFLTYFQNEAQLEKSRLLSDRFSAERPKGSFSTLEIQRTEQGDSAMYLCASSVNLGNTIYFGEGSWLTVV.

This clone was seen only once. V and J are TRBV10-3 and TRBJ1-1; D may be TRBD1 (6 bases). Germline CDR1 reads ENHRY; CDR2 reads SYGVKD. V lost 7 bases and J lost 2, with 20 bases in between. CDR3 length: 16 residues. The CDR3 DNA reads TGTGCCATCACTACCGGGACAAATAATGTTAACACTGAAGCTTTCTTT. Protein product: CAITTGTNNVNTEAFF.

V usage is TRBV30 and J usage is TRBJ2-7; 7 bases map to TRBD2. Per germline, CDR1 GTSNPN and CDR2 SVGIG (reference sequence). The CDR3 length is 12 residues. Trimming cost V 2 bases and J 4 bases; bases outside gene matches: 2. CDR3 sequence reads: CAWSNGGYEQYF. In DNA, the CDR3 is TGTGCCTGGAGTAACGGGGGGTACGAGCAGTACTTC.

The chain uses TRBV19 and TRBJ2-2, with D perhaps matching TRBD2 (5 bases). V lost 4 bases, J lost 5 bases, and 11 bases lay in between. Per germline, CDR1 LNHDA and CDR2 SQIVND (reference sequence). The CDR3 is made up of 14 amino acids. CDR3 in DNA: TGTGCCAGTAGTACCGAGAGGGTAACCGGGGAGCTGTTTTTT. Translating it yields CASSTERVTGELFF.

The chain employs TRBV9 and TRBJ2-1; 7 bases map to TRBD2. Germline CDR1 is SGDLS and CDR2 is YYNGEE. With V trimmed by 4 bases and J by 8 bases, 12 bases remained unmatched. CDR3 length: 15 residues. CDR3 coding DNA: TGTGCCAGCAGCCGGGATGGGGGGAGGGCCGATGAGCAGTTCTTC. Its translation: CASSRDGGRADEQFF.

V is TRBV30 and J is TRBJ2-7; D possibly corresponds to TRBD2 (5 bases). The CDR3 has 15 residues. The germline V gene encodes CDR1 GTSNPN and CDR2 SVGIG (reference sequence). V gave up 2 bases and J gave up 7 bases, with 21 bases separating them. CDR3 loop: CAWSLVRGYLGEQYF. As DNA, the CDR3 is TGTGCCTGGAGTTTGGTCCGCGGGTATTTGGGGGAGCAGTACTTC.

The chain has TRBV5-1 and TRBJ2-1; 8 bases line up with TRBD2. The germline V gene encodes CDR1 SGHRS and CDR2 YFSETQ. V was clipped by 0 bases and J by 4 bases; unmatched bases: 3. The CDR3 contains 15 residues. The CDR3 DNA reads TGCGCCAGCAGCTTGGTATCGGGAGGGTACAATGAGCAGTTCTTC. This gives the protein CASSLVSGGYNEQFF.

The chain links TRBV5-1 to TRBJ2-7, with 8 bases matching TRBD2. Germline V gives CDR1 SGHRS, CDR2 YFSETQ. This CDR3 is 16 amino acids long. V shed 0 bases, J shed 7 bases, and the junction held 12 bases outside the gene matches. The CDR3 DNA sequence: TGCGCCAGCAGCTTGGGGCTAGCGGGTCGGTTTGGGGAGCAGTACTTC. It translates to CASSLGLAGRFGEQYF.

The chain combines TRBV2 with TRBJ2-1, with 9 bases identical to TRBD1. The germline CDR1 and CDR2 sequences are SNHLY and FYNNEI. V was pared by 7 bases and J by 6 bases, with 7 bases of the junction left unmatched. The length of the CDR3 is 14 residues. The CDR3 protein is CASNRDRVTNEQFF. The DNA of the CDR3 is TGTGCCAGCAACCGGGACAGGGTTACCAATGAGCAGTTCTTC.

The chain carries TRBV5-4 and TRBJ1-1, with TRBD1 as a possible D gene (6 bases). This CDR3 comprises 12 residues. Per the germline V gene, CDR1 is SGHNT and CDR2 is YYREEE (reference sequence). Trimming took 4 bases from V and 6 from J, leaving 10 bases between them. In nucleotides, the CDR3 is TGTGCCAGCAGCCAGGGGTATTCTGAAGCTTTCTTT. Translation gives CASSQGYSEAFF.